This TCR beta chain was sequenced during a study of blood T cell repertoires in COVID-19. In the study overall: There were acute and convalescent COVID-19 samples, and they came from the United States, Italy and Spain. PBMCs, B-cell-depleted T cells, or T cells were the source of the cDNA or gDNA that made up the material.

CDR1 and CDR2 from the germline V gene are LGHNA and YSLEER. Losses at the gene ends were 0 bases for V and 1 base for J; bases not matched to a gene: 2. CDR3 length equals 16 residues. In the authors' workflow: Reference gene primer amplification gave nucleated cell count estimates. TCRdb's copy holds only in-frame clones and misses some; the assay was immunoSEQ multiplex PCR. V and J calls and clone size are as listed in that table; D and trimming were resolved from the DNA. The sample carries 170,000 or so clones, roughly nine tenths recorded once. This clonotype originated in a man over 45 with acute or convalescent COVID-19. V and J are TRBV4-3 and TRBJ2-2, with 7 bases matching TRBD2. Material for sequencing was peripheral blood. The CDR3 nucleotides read TGCGCCAGCAGCCAAGATACGGGGGGGAACACCGGGGAGCTGTTTTTT. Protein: CASSQDTGGNTGELFF.